This TCR beta chain is from a study of radiation and T cells in renal cell carcinoma. Generated by immunoSEQ multiplex PCR, the TCRdb table keeps only in-frame clones and is missing some. The sample includes tens of thousands of clones, 80% of them seen just once. CDR3 length equals 17 residues. The ends were cut back, 3 bases at V and 5 bases at J, with 19 bases in the middle. The V gene's germline CDR1 is SGHTA and CDR2 FQGNSA. The time point: baseline pretreatment blood. Treatment described: 15 Gy SBRT to primary tumor, nephrectomy 4 weeks later. The starting material was blood, obtained from a patient whose treatment included radiotherapy and nephrectomy. J is TRBJ2-2 and V is TRBV7-2, with D perhaps assigned TRBD1 or TRBD2 (6 bases each). This receptor was obtained from a man in his fifties or sixties with renal cell carcinoma. CDR3 in amino acids: CASSFSLGGVGTGELFF. CDR3 bases: TGTGCCAGCAGCTTCTCTCTGGGGGGCGTCGGTACCGGGGAGCTGTTTTTT.